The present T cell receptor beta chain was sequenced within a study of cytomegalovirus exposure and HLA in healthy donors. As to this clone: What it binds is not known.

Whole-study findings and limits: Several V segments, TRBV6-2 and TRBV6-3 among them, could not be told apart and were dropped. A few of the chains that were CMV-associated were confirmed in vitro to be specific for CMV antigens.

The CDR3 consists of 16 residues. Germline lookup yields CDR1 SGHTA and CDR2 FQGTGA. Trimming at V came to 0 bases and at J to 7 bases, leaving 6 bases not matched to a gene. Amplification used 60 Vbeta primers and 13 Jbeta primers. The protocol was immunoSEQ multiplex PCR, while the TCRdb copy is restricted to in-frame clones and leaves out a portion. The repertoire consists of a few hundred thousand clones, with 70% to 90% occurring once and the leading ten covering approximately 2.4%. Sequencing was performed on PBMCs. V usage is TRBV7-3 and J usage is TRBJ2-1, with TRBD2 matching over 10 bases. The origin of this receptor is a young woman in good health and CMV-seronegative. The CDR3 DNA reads TGTGCCAGCAGCTTAACGTTAGCGGGGGGTTCTAATGAGCAGTTCTTC. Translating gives CASSLTLAGGSNEQFF.